Shown below are 18 T cell receptor beta chains from a single sample sequenced in a study of cytomegalovirus exposure and HLA in healthy donors (TCRdb year 2017). To prepare the library, the immunoSEQ multiplex PCR assay was applied. For the multiplex PCR, a mixture combining 60 forward primers for TCR Vbeta segments and 13 reverse primers for TCR Jbeta segments was used. TCRdb carries this immuneACCESS record with in-frame sequences only. Its versions omit some clonotypes, under half of them owing to an unresolved V gene in the studies checked, with the rest unexplained. For this sample there are about 190,000 clones; around 86% appear just once. 1.3% of the sample is taken by the ten largest. Sequencing was done on a sample of PBMCs. The receptors shown here come from a man aged 25 to 45 in good health and CMV-seronegative.

This clone was detected only a few times. J is TRBJ2-1 and V is TRBV4-1; the match to TRBD2 covers 11 bases. Looked up from germline, CDR1 is MGHRA and CDR2 is YSYEKL. The CDR3 contains 16 residues. The V and J ends lost 1 base and 13 bases, in that order; junction bases with no gene match: 12. CDR3 sequence: CASSQVSSGRALIQFF. DNA of the CDR3: TGCGCCAGCAGCCAAGTCAGTAGCGGGAGGGCCCTGATACAGTTCTTC.

The chain is built from TRBV7-6 and TRBJ2-5; the D gene is possibly TRBD2 (5 bases). Looked up from germline, CDR1 is SGHVS and CDR2 is FNYEAQ. The CDR3 runs to 18 residues. Trimming cost V 2 bases and J 1 base, with 20 bases left between them. The CDR3 DNA follows: TGTGCCAGCAGCTTACGCAGAAGCGGCGTGGCCTTCCAAGAGACCCAGTACTTC. As protein: CASSLRRSGVAFQETQYF.

The chain joins TRBV29-1 to TRBJ1-3, with TRBD1 as a possible D gene (5 bases). Deletions cut 1 base from V and 10 bases from J, with 17 bases between. The CDR3 is made up of 14 amino acids. Germline values: CDR1 SQVTM, CDR2 ANQGSEA. For the CDR3, the DNA is TGCAGCGTTGAAGCCGGGGGACGCAAAAGGACCATATATTTT. The encoded protein is CSVEAGGRKRTIYF.

The CDR3 DNA follows: TGTGCCATCAGTAGGACAGATAATCAGCCCCAGCATTTT. This encodes CAISRTDNQPQHF. The V call is TRBV10-3, the J call TRBJ1-5; the D gene is possibly TRBD1 (6 bases). V was cut by 5 bases and J by 4 bases, with 9 bases left in between. Germline loops: CDR1 ENHRY, CDR2 SYGVKD. This CDR3 has 13 residues.

This chain connects TRBV7-6 to TRBJ1-6, with 9 bases identical to TRBD1. The junction had 13 bases not matched to a gene; V was cut back by 0 bases and J by 10 bases. Per the germline V gene, CDR1 is SGHVS and CDR2 is FNYEAQ. The CDR3 totals 18 residues. CDR3 sequence: CASSLAQISGQGRSPLHF. DNA for the CDR3: TGTGCCAGCAGCTTAGCGCAAATATCGGGACAGGGAAGATCACCCCTCCACTTT.

The chain employs TRBV19 and TRBJ1-3; maybe TRBD1 (5 bases). This CDR3 has 15 amino acids. Trimming took 4 bases from V and 0 from J, leaving 10 bases between them. Germline CDR1 reads LNHDA; CDR2 reads SQIVND (reference sequence). CDR3 protein: CASSTRQFSGNTIYF. The DNA for the CDR3 is TGTGCCAGTAGTACCCGACAGTTCTCTGGAAACACCATATATTTT.

This chain connects TRBV28 to TRBJ1-6; no clear D gene. Germline V CDR1 and CDR2: MDHEN, SYDVKM. V lost 2 bases, J lost 8 bases, and 16 bases lay in between. The CDR3 spans 16 residues. In DNA form, the CDR3 reads TGTGCCAGCAGTTTAGCTGTCCCCCGGGATGATTCACCCCTCCACTTT. As protein: CASSLAVPRDDSPLHF.

The V and J genes are TRBV19 and TRBJ1-1; possible D gene TRBD1, 6 bases. Germline CDR1 reads LNHDA; CDR2 reads SQIVND (reference sequence). CDR3 size: 14 residues. The V gene lost 5 bases and the J gene lost 2 bases, with 12 bases spanning the gap. The CDR3 sequence is CASSFQQGNTEAFF. The CDR3 coding sequence is TGTGCCAGTAGTTTCCAACAGGGTAACACTGAAGCTTTCTTT.

This chain joins TRBV27 and TRBJ2-7; possible D gene TRBD2, 6 bases. This CDR3 has 15 amino acids. Germline V gene data show CDR1 as MNHEY and CDR2 as SMNVEV (reference sequence). V lost 8 bases and J 1 base, leaving 18 bases between the germline ends. In DNA, the CDR3 is TGTGCCAGCGGGGAGGTAGCGAGACTATCCTACGAGCAGTACTTC. It is translated as CASGEVARLSYEQYF.

CDR3: CASSVGAGHNNEQFF. The CDR3 nucleotides read TGTGCCAGCAGCGTAGGGGCGGGGCACAACAATGAGCAGTTCTTC. The rearrangement joins TRBV9 to TRBJ2-1, with D tentatively TRBD2 (6 bases). Trimming removed 0 bases from V and 5 bases from J, with 12 bases in between. This CDR3 contains 15 residues. In germline, CDR1 is SGDLS, CDR2 YYNGEE.

V usage is TRBV5-1 and J usage is TRBJ2-6; TRBD2 might be the D (6 bases). This CDR3 spans 18 amino acids. Trimming left V 3 bases short and J 0 bases short, with 16 bases between. Germline loops: CDR1 SGHRS, CDR2 YFSETQ. The DNA for the CDR3 is TGCGCCAGCAGCTGGAAGACTAGGGCCCTCTCTGGGGCCAACGTCCTGACTTTC. Protein product: CASSWKTRALSGANVLTF. Together with reference TRBV5-1 and TRBJ2-6, the CDR3 gives the full variable domain: KAGVTQTPRYLIKTRGQQVTLSCSPISGHRSVSWYQQTPGQGLQFLFEYFSETQRNKGNFPGRFSGRQFSNSRSEMNVSTLELGDSALYLCASSWKTRALSGANVLTFGAGSRLTVL.

This chain links TRBV6-1 with TRBJ1-2, with D perhaps matching TRBD1 (6 bases). The CDR3 length is 15 residues. The germline V gene encodes CDR1 MNHNS and CDR2 SASEGT. V dropped 2 bases and J dropped 7 bases, with 17 bases sitting between them. Here the CDR3 reads CASSETRRGLGGYTF. CDR3 nucleotides: TGTGCCAGCAGTGAAACTCGCAGGGGCTTGGGTGGCTACACCTTC.

The chain carries TRBV4-1 and TRBJ2-1; D call uncertain. Germline CDR1 is MGHRA and CDR2 is YSYEKL. This CDR3 comprises 13 residues. The germline V and J ends were trimmed by 0 bases and 8 bases, with 8 bases remaining between them. The CDR3 DNA follows: TGCGCCAGCAGCCAAGAGTATAAGCATGAGCAGTTCTTC. It translates to CASSQEYKHEQFF.

This clone was seen a few times. The rearrangement joins TRBV6-5 to TRBJ2-3, with TRBD1 identical over 8 bases. The CDR3 runs 14 residues. The ends lost 5 bases at V and 2 bases at J; junction bases unmatched: 3. CDR1 and CDR2 (germline): MNHEY, SVGAGI. CDR3 amino acids: CASSRQGNTDTQYF. For the CDR3, the DNA is TGTGCCAGCAGTCGACAGGGGAACACAGATACGCAGTATTTT.

The gene calls are TRBV19 and TRBJ1-2, with D hard to call. V shed 5 bases and J shed 4 bases, with 20 bases lying between them. The CDR3 is 16 amino acids. Germline V gene sequence: CDR1 LNHDA, CDR2 SQIVND (reference sequence). DNA for the CDR3: TGTGCCAGTAGTCCCCCGACCGGGGTTGTCGGCTATGGCTACACCTTC. It codes for CASSPPTGVVGYGYTF.

This clone showed up just once. The rearrangement uses TRBV28 and TRBJ2-7, with 7 bases that match TRBD1. Trimming at V came to 8 bases and at J to 4 bases, leaving 5 bases not matched to a gene. This CDR3 contains 12 residues. Germline lookup yields CDR1 MDHEN and CDR2 SYDVKM. CDR3 nucleotides: TGTGCCAGCGGCGGACAGGTGTACGAGCAGTACTTC. Amino acids: CASGGQVYEQYF.

The chain recombines TRBV28 with TRBJ1-5; weak D call: TRBD1 (5 bases). V was cut by 3 bases and J by 4 bases, with 10 bases left in between. CDR1 is MDHEN, CDR2 SYDVKM, per germline. This CDR3 spans 14 amino acids. The CDR3 nucleotides are TGTGCCAGCAGTTTCCGACAGTTAAATCAGCCCCAGCATTTT. This encodes CASSFRQLNQPQHF.

The J gene is TRBJ1-1, the V gene TRBV4-2; D unresolved. CDR1 and CDR2 (germline): LGHNA, YNFKEQ. The ends were cut back, 2 bases at V and 4 bases at J, with 14 bases in the middle. The CDR3 has 15 amino acids. The CDR3 DNA follows: TGTGCCAGCAGCCAACTCCTCGGGAGAATCACTGAAGCTTTCTTT. Translated, it gives CASSQLLGRITEAFF.